This T cell receptor (beta chain) was captured by sequencing in a study of blood T cell repertoires in COVID-19. The protocol was immunoSEQ multiplex PCR, while the TCRdb copy is restricted to in-frame clones and leaves out a portion. This sample has 95,000 to 130,000 clones; less than 85% occur once, and the top ten carry approximately 2.1%. CDR3 length: 14 amino acids. V was clipped by 3 bases and J by 2 bases, with 9 bases between them. Germline V gene lookup returns CDR1 MNHEY and CDR2 SVGEGT. Sequencing input: peripheral blood. The sequence was obtained from a man aged 30 to 45 with acute or convalescent COVID-19. The V call is TRBV6-2 or TRBV6-3, the J call TRBJ2-3; D unresolved. This CDR3 is CASSYNRFTDTQYF. The CDR3 DNA reads as TGTGCCAGCAGTTATAATCGGTTCACAGATACGCAGTATTTT.